Listed below are T cell receptor beta chains from one sample, sequenced in a study of blood T cell repertoires in COVID-19. Libraries were prepared by immunoSEQ multiplex PCR; TCRdb keeps only in-frame clonotypes and omits some of them. The data hold around 160,000 clones, with roughly 90% observed a single time. Sequenced material: peripheral blood. These receptors were collected from a human donor in a cohort sampled during active COVID-19. Both conserved end residues are part of each CDR3. A D gene is named only where the DNA matches it firmly. Size is omitted from some rows. Given values are once, few, many or a class for expanded clones.

abundance: .
d_gene: TRBD2
j_gene: TRBJ2-2
v_gene: TRBV7-8
CDR3nt: TGTGCCAGCAGCCCCCACAGGGTCCCGGGACTAGCGGGAGGGCTAAGGACCGGGGAGCTGTTTTTT
CDR3aa: CASSPHRVPGLAGGLRTGELFF

abundance: .
d_gene: TRBD1
j_gene: TRBJ2-7
v_gene: TRBV4-3
CDR3nt: TGCGCCAGCAGCCAAGATCTTGCAGGGGGCGGCGAGCAGTACTTC
CDR3aa: CASSQDLAGGGEQYF

abundance: .
d_gene: TRBD1
j_gene: TRBJ1-3
v_gene: TRBV7-2
CDR3nt: TGTGCCAGCAGCTTAGATGGGACAGGGAGAGGAAACACCATATATTTT
CDR3aa: CASSLDGTGRGNTIYF

abundance: .
d_gene: .
j_gene: TRBJ1-1
v_gene: TRBV19
CDR3nt: TGTGCCAGTAGTATCACTCAGAACACTGAAGCTTTCTTT
CDR3aa: CASSITQNTEAFF

abundance: once
d_gene: .
j_gene: TRBJ2-3
v_gene: TRBV18
CDR3nt: TGTGCCAGCTCACCCCCATCAAGATCGGCAGATACGCAGTATTTT
CDR3aa: CASSPPSRSADTQYF

abundance: .
d_gene: .
j_gene: TRBJ1-1
v_gene: TRBV12-3/TRBV12-4
CDR3nt: TGTGCCAGCGGTGCAGGGACAAACACTGAAGCTTTCTTT
CDR3aa: CASGAGTNTEAFF

abundance: .
d_gene: .
j_gene: TRBJ2-7
v_gene: TRBV7-9
CDR3nt: TGTGCCAGCAGCCGATCGGGGTGGGACGAGCAGTACTTC
CDR3aa: CASSRSGWDEQYF

abundance: .
d_gene: TRBD1
j_gene: TRBJ2-7
v_gene: TRBV9
CDR3nt: TGTGCCAGCAGCGGCTTCCGGGACAGGGAAGCCGTTTACTTC
CDR3aa: CASSGFRDREAVYF

abundance: .
d_gene: .
j_gene: TRBJ2-5
v_gene: TRBV7-2
CDR3nt: TGTGCCAGCAGCTTAGCGCAGGGAGGAGAGACCCAGTACTTC
CDR3aa: CASSLAQGGETQYF

abundance: .
d_gene: .
j_gene: TRBJ1-1
v_gene: TRBV29-1
CDR3nt: TGCAGCGTTGTTAGCGGGGTAAGGGGGACTGAAGCTTTCTTT
CDR3aa: CSVVSGVRGTEAFF

abundance: .
d_gene: .
j_gene: TRBJ2-1
v_gene: TRBV11-2
CDR3nt: TGTGCCAGCAGCTTAGTTATAGGGGCGGATTATGAGCAGTTCTTC
CDR3aa: CASSLVIGADYEQFF

abundance: .
d_gene: TRBD1
j_gene: TRBJ2-2
v_gene: TRBV9
CDR3nt: TGTGCCAGCAGCGGATGGACAGGGGGCAGCACCGGGGAGCTGTTTTTT
CDR3aa: CASSGWTGGSTGELFF

abundance: .
d_gene: .
j_gene: TRBJ1-5
v_gene: TRBV6-6
CDR3nt: TGTGCCAGCAGTTTCCGACAGGAGAATCAGCCCCAGCATTTT
CDR3aa: CASSFRQENQPQHF

abundance: .
d_gene: TRBD2
j_gene: TRBJ2-7
v_gene: TRBV6-6
CDR3nt: TGTGCCAGCTCACCTGCGGCTAGCGGCCTCGGGTTCGAGCAGTACTTC
CDR3aa: CASSPAASGLGFEQYF

abundance: .
d_gene: TRBD2
j_gene: TRBJ2-5
v_gene: TRBV4-2
CDR3nt: TGTGCCAGCAGCCAAGAAGGGACTAGCGGGGGCCAAGAGACCCAGTACTTC
CDR3aa: CASSQEGTSGGQETQYF

abundance: few
d_gene: .
j_gene: TRBJ1-3
v_gene: TRBV14
CDR3nt: TGTGCCAGCAGCCTTCGACAGGCTACCTCTGGAAACACCATATATTTT
CDR3aa: CASSLRQATSGNTIYF

abundance: .
d_gene: .
j_gene: TRBJ2-2
v_gene: TRBV7-2
CDR3nt: TGTGCCAGCAGCCCCCCCCTGCGGAACACCGGGGAGCTGTTTTTT
CDR3aa: CASSPPLRNTGELFF

abundance: .
d_gene: .
j_gene: TRBJ1-2
v_gene: TRBV11-2
CDR3nt: TGTGCCAGCAGCTTAGACCGGGTTCGCTACACCTTC
CDR3aa: CASSLDRVRYTF

abundance: .
d_gene: TRBD1
j_gene: TRBJ1-2
v_gene: TRBV19
CDR3nt: TGTGCCAGTAGTATCGAAGGGACAGCTCACGACTATGGCTACACCTTC
CDR3aa: CASSIEGTAHDYGYTF

abundance: .
d_gene: TRBD1
j_gene: TRBJ2-7
v_gene: TRBV6-5
CDR3nt: TGTGCCAGCAGTTACTCGCTGGGACAGGGCGCCTACGAGCAGTACTTC
CDR3aa: CASSYSLGQGAYEQYF

abundance: .
d_gene: .
j_gene: TRBJ2-7
v_gene: TRBV2
CDR3nt: TGTGCCAGCAGTGAAAGGGGGGGGACCTACGAGCAGTACTTC
CDR3aa: CASSERGGTYEQYF

abundance: .
d_gene: TRBD1
j_gene: TRBJ2-3
v_gene: TRBV7-3
CDR3nt: TGTGCCAGCAGCGCTGACAGGGGGTTAACAGATACGCAGTATTTT
CDR3aa: CASSADRGLTDTQYF

abundance: .
d_gene: .
j_gene: TRBJ1-1
v_gene: TRBV28
CDR3nt: TGTGCCAGCAGACTGGACAGGAACACTGAAGCTTTCTTT
CDR3aa: CASRLDRNTEAFF

abundance: .
d_gene: TRBD1
j_gene: TRBJ1-4
v_gene: TRBV29-1
CDR3nt: TGCAGCGTTGAAAAGGGACAGGAGAGGTCTTTT
CDR3aa: CSVEKGQERSF

abundance: .
d_gene: .
j_gene: TRBJ2-1
v_gene: TRBV7-2
CDR3nt: TGTGCCAGCAGTTTAGGGGGAGGGCGGGGATACAATGAGCAGTTCTTC
CDR3aa: CASSLGGGRGYNEQFF

abundance: .
d_gene: TRBD1
j_gene: TRBJ2-7
v_gene: TRBV29-1
CDR3nt: TGCAGCGTTGAAGAGGGGCCAGGGGGTTGGGAGCAGTACTTC
CDR3aa: CSVEEGPGGWEQYF

abundance: few
d_gene: TRBD2
j_gene: TRBJ2-7
v_gene: TRBV7-2
CDR3nt: TGTGCCAGCAGCTTGCGGGAGCAGTCCTACGAGCAGTACTTC
CDR3aa: CASSLREQSYEQYF

abundance: .
d_gene: .
j_gene: TRBJ2-3
v_gene: TRBV28
CDR3nt: TGTGCCTTGTCGCGGGTTGTAACAGATACGCAGTATTTT
CDR3aa: CALSRVVTDTQYF

abundance: once
d_gene: TRBD1
j_gene: TRBJ1-4
v_gene: TRBV6-5
CDR3nt: TGTGCCAGCAGAGGGACAGCCTCAACTAATGAAAAACTGTTTTTT
CDR3aa: CASRGTASTNEKLFF

abundance: .
d_gene: .
j_gene: TRBJ1-5
v_gene: TRBV7-2
CDR3nt: TGTGCCAGCAGCTTAGCAGGGGGTTACGCTCAGCCCCAGCATTTT
CDR3aa: CASSLAGGYAQPQHF

abundance: .
d_gene: .
j_gene: TRBJ2-7
v_gene: TRBV24-1
CDR3nt: TGTGCCACCAGTGATTCGGCTAGCTGGGGCTACGAGCAGTACTTC
CDR3aa: CATSDSASWGYEQYF

abundance: .
d_gene: .
j_gene: TRBJ1-2
v_gene: TRBV6-5
CDR3nt: TGTGCCAGCAGTTACTCTAATATAGGCTACACCTTC
CDR3aa: CASSYSNIGYTF

abundance: .
d_gene: TRBD2
j_gene: TRBJ2-3
v_gene: TRBV5-1
CDR3nt: TGCGCCAGCAGCTTGTACGGGAGGGCCGATACGCAGTATTTT
CDR3aa: CASSLYGRADTQYF

abundance: .
d_gene: .
j_gene: TRBJ2-3
v_gene: TRBV15
CDR3nt: TGTGCCACCAGCAGAGAGACCGGACAGAGCACAGATACGCAGTATTTT
CDR3aa: CATSRETGQSTDTQYF

abundance: .
d_gene: TRBD2
j_gene: TRBJ2-4
v_gene: TRBV11-2
CDR3nt: TGTGCCAGCAGCCCTAGAGGGGTCGCGGGGGGGCGATACGGAGACATTCAGTACTTC
CDR3aa: CASSPRGVAGGRYGDIQYF

abundance: .
d_gene: TRBD1
j_gene: TRBJ2-3
v_gene: TRBV11-2
CDR3nt: TGTGCCAGCAGTGACGACAGGGTAGATACGCAGTATTTT
CDR3aa: CASSDDRVDTQYF

abundance: .
d_gene: .
j_gene: TRBJ1-1
v_gene: TRBV7-3
CDR3nt: TGTGCCAGCAGCTTACAGGGGAGCACTGAAGCTTTCTTT
CDR3aa: CASSLQGSTEAFF

abundance: .
d_gene: TRBD1
j_gene: TRBJ1-5
v_gene: TRBV4-2
CDR3nt: TGTGCCAGCAGCCAAGCCAGGGGGCGTGGGAGCAATCAGCCCCAGCATTTT
CDR3aa: CASSQARGRGSNQPQHF

abundance: .
d_gene: .
j_gene: TRBJ1-5
v_gene: TRBV19
CDR3nt: TGTGCCAGTAGTATAGGGGGGACTAATCAGCCCCAGCATTTT
CDR3aa: CASSIGGTNQPQHF

abundance: .
d_gene: .
j_gene: TRBJ1-1
v_gene: TRBV9
CDR3nt: TGTGCCAGCAGCGTAGGTGCAGGCCTCAACACTGAAGCTTTCTTT
CDR3aa: CASSVGAGLNTEAFF

abundance: once
d_gene: TRBD2
j_gene: TRBJ2-7
v_gene: TRBV11-1
CDR3nt: TGTGCCAGCAGCCCAAGCAGCGGGACTCACTACGAGCAGTACTTC
CDR3aa: CASSPSSGTHYEQYF

abundance: .
d_gene: TRBD2
j_gene: TRBJ2-3
v_gene: TRBV19
CDR3nt: TGTGCCAGTAGTATCGGGCTAGCGGGGGTTGGAGATACGCAGTATTTT
CDR3aa: CASSIGLAGVGDTQYF